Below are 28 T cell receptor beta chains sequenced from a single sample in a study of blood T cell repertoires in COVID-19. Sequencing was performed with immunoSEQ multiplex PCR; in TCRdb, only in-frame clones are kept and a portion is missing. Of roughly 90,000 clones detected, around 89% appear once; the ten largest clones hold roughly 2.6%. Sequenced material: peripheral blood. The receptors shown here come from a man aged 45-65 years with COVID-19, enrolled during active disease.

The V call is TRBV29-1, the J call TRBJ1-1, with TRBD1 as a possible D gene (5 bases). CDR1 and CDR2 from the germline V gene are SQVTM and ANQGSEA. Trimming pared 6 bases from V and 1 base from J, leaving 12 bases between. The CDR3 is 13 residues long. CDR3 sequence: CSVNVGQNTEAFF. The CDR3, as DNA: TGCAGCGTAAACGTTGGACAGAACACTGAAGCTTTCTTT.

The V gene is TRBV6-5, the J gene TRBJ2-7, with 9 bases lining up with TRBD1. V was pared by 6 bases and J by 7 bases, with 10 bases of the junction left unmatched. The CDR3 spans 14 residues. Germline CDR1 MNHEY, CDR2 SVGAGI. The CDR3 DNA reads TGTGCCAGCAGACCTGACAGGGGGATGGGGGAGCAGTACTTC. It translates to CASRPDRGMGEQYF.

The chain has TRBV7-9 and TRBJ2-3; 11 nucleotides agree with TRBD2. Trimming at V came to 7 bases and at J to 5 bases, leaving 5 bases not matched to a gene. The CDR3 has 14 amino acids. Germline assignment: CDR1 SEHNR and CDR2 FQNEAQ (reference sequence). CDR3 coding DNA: TGTGCCAGCACAATAGCGGGGGGGCGAGATACGCAGTATTTT. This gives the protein CASTIAGGRDTQYF.

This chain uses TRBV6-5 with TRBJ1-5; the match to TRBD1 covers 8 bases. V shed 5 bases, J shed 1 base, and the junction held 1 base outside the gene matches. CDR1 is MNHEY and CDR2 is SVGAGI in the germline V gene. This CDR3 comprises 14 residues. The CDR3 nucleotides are TGTGCCAGCAGTAGGACAGGGAGCAATCAGCCCCAGCATTTT. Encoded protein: CASSRTGSNQPQHF.

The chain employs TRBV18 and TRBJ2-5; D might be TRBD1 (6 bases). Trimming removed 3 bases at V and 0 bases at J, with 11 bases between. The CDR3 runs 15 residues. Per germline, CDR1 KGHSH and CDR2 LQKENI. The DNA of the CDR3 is TGTGCCAGCTCACCCTCGACAGGCGACCAAGAGACCCAGTACTTC. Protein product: CASSPSTGDQETQYF.

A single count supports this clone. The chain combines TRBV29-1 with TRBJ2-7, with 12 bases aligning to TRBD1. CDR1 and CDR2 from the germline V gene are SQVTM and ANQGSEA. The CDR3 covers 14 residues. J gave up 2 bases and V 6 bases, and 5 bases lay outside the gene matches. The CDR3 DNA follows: TGCAGCGTGGCGGGGACAGGGGGCCCCTACGAGCAGTACTTC. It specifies CSVAGTGGPYEQYF.

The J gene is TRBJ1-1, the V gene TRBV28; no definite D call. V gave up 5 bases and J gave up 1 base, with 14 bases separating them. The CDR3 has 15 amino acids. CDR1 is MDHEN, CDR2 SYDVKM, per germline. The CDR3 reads CASSQPGRGNTEAFF. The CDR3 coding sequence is TGTGCCAGCAGTCAGCCTGGGCGGGGGAACACTGAAGCTTTCTTT.

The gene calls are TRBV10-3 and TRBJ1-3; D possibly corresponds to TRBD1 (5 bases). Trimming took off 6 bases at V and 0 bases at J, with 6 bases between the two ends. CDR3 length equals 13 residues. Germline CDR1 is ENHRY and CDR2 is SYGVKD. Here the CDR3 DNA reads TGTGCCATCAGGGACACCTCTGGAAACACCATATATTTT. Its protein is CAIRDTSGNTIYF.

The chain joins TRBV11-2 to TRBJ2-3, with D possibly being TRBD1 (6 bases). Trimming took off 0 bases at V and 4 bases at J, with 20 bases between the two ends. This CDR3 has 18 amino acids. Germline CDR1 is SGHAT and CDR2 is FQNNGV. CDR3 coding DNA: TGTGCCAGCAGCTTAGATTCCTACAGGGAATTAGAAGCAGATACGCAGTATTTT. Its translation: CASSLDSYRELEADTQYF.

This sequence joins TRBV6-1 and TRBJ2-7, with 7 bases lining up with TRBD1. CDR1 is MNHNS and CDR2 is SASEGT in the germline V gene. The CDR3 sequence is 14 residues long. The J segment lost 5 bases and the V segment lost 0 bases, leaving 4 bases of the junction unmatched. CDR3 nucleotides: TGTGCCAGCAGTGAAGCGACAGGGTGGGACGAGCAGTACTTC. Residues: CASSEATGWDEQYF.

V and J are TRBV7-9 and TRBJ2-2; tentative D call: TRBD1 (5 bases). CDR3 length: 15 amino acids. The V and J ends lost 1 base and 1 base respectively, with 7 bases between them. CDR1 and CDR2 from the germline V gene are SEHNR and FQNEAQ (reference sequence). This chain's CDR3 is CASSLGTGNTGELFF. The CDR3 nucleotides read TGTGCCAGCAGCTTAGGCACAGGGAACACCGGGGAGCTGTTTTTT.

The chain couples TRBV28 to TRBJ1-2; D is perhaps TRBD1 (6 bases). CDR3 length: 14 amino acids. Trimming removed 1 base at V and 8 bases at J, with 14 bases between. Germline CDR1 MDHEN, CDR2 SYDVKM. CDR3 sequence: CASSLYTGKWGYTF. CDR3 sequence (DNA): TGTGCCAGCAGTTTATATACAGGGAAGTGGGGCTACACCTTC.

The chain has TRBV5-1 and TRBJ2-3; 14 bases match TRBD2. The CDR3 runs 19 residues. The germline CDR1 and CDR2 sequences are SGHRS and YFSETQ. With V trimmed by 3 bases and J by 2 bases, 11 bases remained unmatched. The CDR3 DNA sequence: TGCGCCAGCAGCTCACCGCCGTGGACTAGCGGGGGGTACACAGATACGCAGTATTTT. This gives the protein CASSSPPWTSGGYTDTQYF.

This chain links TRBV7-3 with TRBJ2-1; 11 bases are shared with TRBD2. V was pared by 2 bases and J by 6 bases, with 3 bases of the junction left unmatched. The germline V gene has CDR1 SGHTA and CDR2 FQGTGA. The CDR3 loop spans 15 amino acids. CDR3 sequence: CASSLSSGGSNEQFF. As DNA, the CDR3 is TGTGCCAGCAGCTTATCTAGCGGGGGGAGCAATGAGCAGTTCTTC.

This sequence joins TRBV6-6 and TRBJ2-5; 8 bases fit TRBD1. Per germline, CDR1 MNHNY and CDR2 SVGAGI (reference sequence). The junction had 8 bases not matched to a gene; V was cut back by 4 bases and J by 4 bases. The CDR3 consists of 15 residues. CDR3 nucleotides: TGTGCCAGCAGTTTCCCTCAGGGGGCTGGAGAGACCCAGTACTTC. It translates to CASSFPQGAGETQYF.

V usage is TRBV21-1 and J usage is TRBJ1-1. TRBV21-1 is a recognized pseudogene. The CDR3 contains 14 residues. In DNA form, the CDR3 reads TGTGCCAGCAGCAGGGAGGGACTGAACACTGAAGCTTTCTTT. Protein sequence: CASSREGLNTEAFF.

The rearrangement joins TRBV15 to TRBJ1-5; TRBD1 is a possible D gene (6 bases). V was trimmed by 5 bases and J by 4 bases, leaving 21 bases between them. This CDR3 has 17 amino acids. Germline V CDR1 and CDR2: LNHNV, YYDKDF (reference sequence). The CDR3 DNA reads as TGTGCCACCAGCTCACTGGGGGGGCCTGGGCTGAATCAGCCCCAGCATTTT. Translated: CATSSLGGPGLNQPQHF.

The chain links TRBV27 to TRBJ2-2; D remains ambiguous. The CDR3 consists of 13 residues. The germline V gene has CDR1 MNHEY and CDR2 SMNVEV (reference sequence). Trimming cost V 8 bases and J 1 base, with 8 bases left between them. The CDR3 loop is CASLSWNTGELFF. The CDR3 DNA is TGTGCCAGCCTGTCCTGGAACACCGGGGAGCTGTTTTTT.

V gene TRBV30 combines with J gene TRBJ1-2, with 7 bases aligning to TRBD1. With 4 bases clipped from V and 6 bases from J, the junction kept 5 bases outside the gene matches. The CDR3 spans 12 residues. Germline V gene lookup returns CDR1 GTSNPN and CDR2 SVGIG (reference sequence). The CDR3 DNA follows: TGTGCCTGGACACTGGGACAGAATGGCTACACCTTC. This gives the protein CAWTLGQNGYTF.

CDR3 sequence: CASSYGRGRTDTQYF. The CDR3 nucleotides read TGTGCCAGCAGTTATGGGCGGGGGAGGACAGATACGCAGTATTTT. The J gene is TRBJ2-3, the V gene TRBV6-5; TRBD2 matches 7 bases. The CDR3 contains 15 residues. Germline loops: CDR1 MNHEY, CDR2 SVGAGI. V was pared by 3 bases and J by 3 bases, with 6 bases of the junction left unmatched.

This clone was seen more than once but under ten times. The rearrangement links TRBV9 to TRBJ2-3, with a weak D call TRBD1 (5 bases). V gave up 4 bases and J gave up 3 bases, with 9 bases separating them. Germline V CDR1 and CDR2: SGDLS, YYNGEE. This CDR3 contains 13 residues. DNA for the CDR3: TGTGCCAGCAGCTTCCGACAGACAGATACGCAGTATTTT. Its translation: CASSFRQTDTQYF.

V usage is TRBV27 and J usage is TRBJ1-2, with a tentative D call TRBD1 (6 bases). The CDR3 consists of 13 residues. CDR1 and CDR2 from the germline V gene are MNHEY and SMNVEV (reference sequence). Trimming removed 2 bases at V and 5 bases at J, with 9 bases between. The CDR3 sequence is CASSLDRKYGYTF. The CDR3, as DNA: TGTGCCAGCAGTTTAGACAGGAAATATGGCTACACCTTC.

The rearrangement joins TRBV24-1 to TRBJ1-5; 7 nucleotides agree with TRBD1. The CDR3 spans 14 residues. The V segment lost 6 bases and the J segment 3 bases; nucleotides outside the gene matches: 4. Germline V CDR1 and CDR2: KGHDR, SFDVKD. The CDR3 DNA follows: TGTGCCACCAGTCAGACAGGGATCAATCAGCCCCAGCATTTT. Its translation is CATSQTGINQPQHF.

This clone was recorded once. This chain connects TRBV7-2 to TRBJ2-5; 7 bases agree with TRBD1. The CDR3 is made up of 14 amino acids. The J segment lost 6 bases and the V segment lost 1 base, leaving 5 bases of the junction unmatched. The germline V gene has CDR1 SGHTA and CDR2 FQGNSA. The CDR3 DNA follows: TGTGCCAGCAGCTTAGTAACAGGGGTTCAGACCCAGTACTTC. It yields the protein CASSLVTGVQTQYF.

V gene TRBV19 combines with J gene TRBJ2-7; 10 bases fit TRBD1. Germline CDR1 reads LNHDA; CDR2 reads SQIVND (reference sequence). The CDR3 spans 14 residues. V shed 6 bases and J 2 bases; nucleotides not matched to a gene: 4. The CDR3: CASRTGTGAYEQYF. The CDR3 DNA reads TGTGCCAGTAGGACCGGGACAGGGGCCTACGAGCAGTACTTC. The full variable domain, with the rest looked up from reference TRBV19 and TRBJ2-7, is DGGITQSPKYLFRKEGQNVTLSCEQNLNHDAMYWYRQDPGQGLRLIYYSQIVNDFQKGDIAEGYSVSREKKESFPLTVTSAQKNPTAFYLCASRTGTGAYEQYFGPGTRLTVT.

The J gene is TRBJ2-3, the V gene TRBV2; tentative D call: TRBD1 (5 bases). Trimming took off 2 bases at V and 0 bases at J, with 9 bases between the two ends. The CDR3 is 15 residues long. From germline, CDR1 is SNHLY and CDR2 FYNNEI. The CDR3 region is CASSERTYSTDTQYF. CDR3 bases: TGTGCCAGCAGTGAAAGGACATATAGCACAGATACGCAGTATTTT. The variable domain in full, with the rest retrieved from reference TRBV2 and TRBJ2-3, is EPEVTQTPSHQVTQMGQEVILRCVPISNHLYFYWYRQILGQKVEFLVSFYNNEISEKSEIFDDQFSVERPDGSNFTLKIRSTKLEDSAMYFCASSERTYSTDTQYFGPGTRLTVL.

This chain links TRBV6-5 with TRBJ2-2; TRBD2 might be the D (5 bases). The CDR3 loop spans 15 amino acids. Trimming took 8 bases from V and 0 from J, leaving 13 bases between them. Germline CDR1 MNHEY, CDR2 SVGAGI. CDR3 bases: TGTGCCAGCCATGACGGGAACCCGAACACCGGGGAGCTGTTTTTT. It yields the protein CASHDGNPNTGELFF.

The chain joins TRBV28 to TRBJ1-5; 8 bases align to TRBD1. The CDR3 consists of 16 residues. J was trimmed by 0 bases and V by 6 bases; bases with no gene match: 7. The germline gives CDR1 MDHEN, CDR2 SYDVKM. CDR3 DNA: TGTGCCAGCAGGGGAGACAGGGGATATAGCAATCAGCCCCAGCATTTT. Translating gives CASRGDRGYSNQPQHF.